The text below deals with one TCR beta chain. The antigen remains undetermined. Germline assignment: CDR1 LGHNA and CDR2 YNFKEQ. The ends were cut back, 1 base at V and 2 bases at J, with 9 bases in the middle. This CDR3 comprises 14 residues. This sample was taken from a study of neurological immune-mediated disorders. Time point noted: longitudinal time-point 1 (baseline). Study results and limitations: The most TCR clonal expansion was seen in HTLV-1-associated myelopathy, and the least was seen in multiple sclerosis, which fell below healthy controls.

Template-switch 5'RACE cDNA synthesis added a 10-nucleotide unique molecular identifier. A single run covered 15-18 subjects with over 160 million TCR-beta sequences. One entry per CDR3 protein, called by TCRdb with MiXCR from the 5' RACE reads. The repertoire holds about 71,000 distinct CDR3 sequences, about 13% seen once, with 4.6% in the top ten. The rearrangement links TRBV4-2 to TRBJ2-7, with no clear D. The specimen sequenced was PBMCs. The sequence was obtained from a female donor with HTLV-1-associated myelopathy (HAM/TSP). CDR3 residues: CASSQGDRTYEQYF. CDR3 DNA: TGTGCCAGCAGCCAAGGGGATAGAACCTACGAGCAGTACTTC.